Described below is a single TCR beta chain sequence and its context. The entry originates in a study of T cell repertoires in cytomegalovirus infection. TCRdb reanalysed the reads using MiXCR and keeps one entry per CDR3 protein. The profile covers 310,000 or so distinct CDR3 sequences, with roughly 24% appearing a single time and about 15% taken by the ten largest. The CDR3 extends over 16 amino acids. The germline V gene encodes CDR1 MDHEN and CDR2 SYDVKM. V dropped 5 bases and J dropped 0 bases, with 16 bases sitting between them. The clonotype comes from a human donor in good health (CMV status not recorded). Some clones in this sample may be carry-over from other donors' samples. J is TRBJ2-5 and V is TRBV28, with D tentatively TRBD2 (6 bases). Source material: PBMCs. CDR3 residues: CASSTRLGSHQETQYF. The CDR3 DNA sequence: TGTGCCAGCAGTACTCGACTAGGAAGCCACCAAGAGACCCAGTACTTC. The full variable domain, rest sourced from reference TRBV28 and TRBJ2-5, is DVKVTQSSRYLVKRTGEKVFLECVQDMDHENMFWYRQDPGLGLRLIYFSYDVKMKEKGDIPEGYSVSREKKERFSLILESASTNQTSMYLCASSTRLGSHQETQYFGPGTRLLVL.